This TCR beta chain derives from a study of T cell repertoires in cytomegalovirus infection. Study background: It can be stated that public TCR beta signatures indicated CMV infection as well as a matching HLA type. Overall study findings and caveats: Dominating the ex vivo response were TCR beta clonotypes that were CMV-specific and HLA-C-restricted.

Note on this clonotype: Its cognate antigen is unknown.

TCRdb processed the reads anew with MiXCR; each CDR3 protein has one entry. The sample yields some 900,000 distinct CDR3 sequences, around a third seen once. Per germline, CDR1 MNHGY and CDR2 SAAAGT. There are 16 residues in the CDR3. Losses at the gene ends were 6 bases for V and 2 bases for J; bases not matched to a gene: 10. The chain is built from TRBV6-8 and TRBJ2-3; 8 bases are shared with TRBD2. The sequenced sample was cultured CD8+ T cells from PBMCs, obtained from culture after CMV antigen stimulation. The receptor was derived from a human donor in good health (CMV status not recorded). Some clones in this sample may be carry-over from other donors' samples. CDR3 protein: CASSPEVAGITDTQYF. CDR3 coding DNA: TGTGCCAGCAGCCCCGAGGTAGCGGGGATCACAGATACGCAGTATTTT.